These T cell receptor beta chains were read from a single sample in a study of T cell responses to AZD1222 COVID-19 vaccine. Repertoires were generated with immunoSEQ multiplex PCR, while TCRdb's copy carries only in-frame clones and drops some. Of fewer than 120,000 clones in the sample, 92% were seen once. The sequencing here drew on peripheral blood, taken 28 days after the second AZD1222 dose. These receptors were obtained from an adult who received the AZD1222 COVID-19 vaccine. The CDR3 runs from the conserved cysteine through the conserved F or W. D genes are given only for firm matches. Clone size is given for some rows only: seen once, a few or many times, or a class if the clone is expanded.

clone_size | j_call | d_call | v_call | cdr3_aa | cdr3_nt
- | TRBJ1-2 | - | TRBV5-1 | CASSSTDRIYGYTF | TGCGCCAGCAGCTCAACGGACAGAATCTATGGCTACACCTTC
once | TRBJ2-7 | - | TRBV7-2 | CASSLETGGEQYF | TGTGCCAGCAGCTTAGAGACAGGCGGCGAGCAGTACTTC
- | TRBJ2-3 | - | TRBV5-1 | CASSLAQSTDTQYF | TGCGCCAGCAGCTTGGCCCAGAGCACAGATACGCAGTATTTT
- | TRBJ1-4 | TRBD1 | TRBV5-1 | CASSGTGSTNEKLFF | TGCGCCAGCAGCGGGACAGGTTCAACTAATGAAAAACTGTTTTTT
few | TRBJ2-7 | - | TRBV20-1 | CSARGYEQYF | TGCAGTGCTAGGGGTTACGAGCAGTACTTC
- | TRBJ1-2 | - | TRBV4-2 | CASSHSQEFYGYTF | TGTGCCAGCAGCCATTCACAGGAGTTCTATGGCTACACCTTC
once | TRBJ1-3 | - | TRBV18 | CASSPGGASGNTIYF | TGTGCCAGCTCACCAGGCGGGGCCTCTGGAAACACCATATATTTT
- | TRBJ1-1 | - | TRBV10-3 | CATNGNTEAFF | TGTGCCACCAATGGGAACACTGAAGCTTTCTTT
- | TRBJ2-5 | - | TRBV7-2 | CASSFLAQETQYF | TGTGCCAGCAGTTTCCTGGCACAAGAGACCCAGTACTTC
- | TRBJ2-1 | TRBD2 | TRBV7-9 | CASSFGGGHNEQFF | TGTGCCAGCAGCTTTGGCGGGGGTCACAATGAGCAGTTCTTC
few | TRBJ2-3 | TRBD2 | TRBV7-2 | CASSPARLAGGRDTQYF | TGTGCCAGCAGCCCCGCGAGACTAGCGGGGGGCCGGGATACGCAGTATTTT
- | TRBJ2-2 | - | TRBV6-2/TRBV6-3 | CASSQWTPGELFF | TGTGCCAGCAGCCAATGGACCCCCGGGGAGCTGTTTTTT
- | TRBJ1-4 | - | TRBV5-1 | CASSGGGSGNEKLFF | TGCGCCAGCAGCGGGGGAGGCTCGGGGAATGAAAAACTGTTTTTT
- | TRBJ2-3 | - | TRBV7-2 | CASSPSTDTQYF | TGTGCCAGCAGCCCATCGACAGATACGCAGTATTTT
- | TRBJ1-2 | - | TRBV18 | CASSPVGHEGYTF | TGTGCCAGCTCACCGGTCGGACATGAGGGCTACACCTTC
- | TRBJ1-2 | - | TRBV5-1 | CASSLDSKVGYTF | TGCGCCAGCAGCTTGGATAGTAAGGTTGGCTACACCTTC
- | TRBJ2-7 | - | TRBV7-2 | CASSLEQYEQYF | TGTGCCAGCAGCTTAGAACAGTACGAGCAATACTTC
- | TRBJ1-1 | - | TRBV6-5 | CASSKDRPFEAFF | TGTGCCAGCAGCAAGGACAGACCGTTTGAAGCTTTCTTT
- | TRBJ2-1 | - | TRBV4-1 | CASSQEGRAVRNEQFF | TGCGCCAGCAGCCAAGAGGGCAGGGCCGTAAGGAATGAGCAGTTCTTC
- | TRBJ2-1 | - | TRBV7-2 | CASSSQGRTGEQFF | TGTGCCAGCAGCTCCCAAGGCCGAACGGGTGAGCAGTTCTTC
- | TRBJ1-2 | - | TRBV5-1 | CASSLQGTSHPGGYTF | TGCGCCAGCAGCTTACAAGGGACGAGCCACCCGGGGGGCTACACCTTC
- | TRBJ2-7 | - | TRBV7-9 | CASSLNRVSYEQYF | TGTGCCAGCAGCTTAAACAGGGTCTCCTACGAGCAGTACTTC
- | TRBJ2-3 | - | TRBV18 | CASSDPTGTDTQYF | TGTGCCAGCTCAGACCCTACTGGAACAGATACGCAGTATTTT
- | TRBJ1-4 | - | TRBV4-3 | CASSQEGGARPMVFF | TGCGCCAGCAGCCAAGAAGGGGGTGCGAGACCGATGGTGTTTTTT
- | TRBJ2-7 | - | TRBV27 | CASSLSNLYEQYF | TGTGCCAGCAGTTTATCGAACCTCTACGAGCAGTACTTC
- | TRBJ1-2 | - | TRBV15 | CATSRDGYYGYTF | TGTGCCACCAGCAGAGACGGCTACTATGGCTACACCTTC
- | TRBJ2-7 | - | TRBV7-9 | CASSRKGQFYEQYF | TGTGCCAGCAGCCGCAAAGGACAGTTCTACGAGCAGTACTTC
once | TRBJ1-1 | - | TRBV3-1/TRBV3-2 | CASSQAQGLFGEAFF | TGTGCCAGCAGCCAAGCCCAGGGCCTATTTGGTGAAGCTTTCTTT
once | TRBJ2-1 | TRBD1 | TRBV29-1 | CSVEYTGQGRYNEQFF | TGCAGCGTTGAGTATACCGGACAGGGACGGTACAATGAGCAGTTCTTC
- | TRBJ1-4 | - | TRBV7-6 | CASSHRGAQGTGEKLFF | TGTGCCAGCAGCCACCGGGGTGCCCAGGGAACCGGGGAAAAACTGTTTTTT
- | TRBJ1-4 | - | TRBV2 | CASMTDGATNEKLFF | TGTGCCAGCATGACTGACGGGGCAACTAATGAAAAACTGTTTTTT
- | TRBJ2-7 | - | TRBV6-5 | CASKDRGPTYEQYF | TGTGCCAGCAAGGACCGCGGCCCAACCTACGAGCAGTACTTC
- | TRBJ2-1 | - | TRBV7-2 | CASSASRGPYNEQFF | TGTGCCAGCAGCGCAAGCAGGGGCCCTTACAATGAGCAGTTCTTC
- | TRBJ2-5 | TRBD1 | TRBV10-3 | CAISRQGYQETQYF | TGTGCCATCAGTCGACAGGGGTACCAAGAGACCCAGTACTTC
few | TRBJ2-5 | - | TRBV7-9 | CASSLYQKETQYF | TGTGCCAGCAGCTTATATCAGAAAGAGACCCAGTACTTC
- | TRBJ1-2 | TRBD1 | TRBV28 | CASRSPRDSYGYTF | TGTGCCAGCAGGTCCCCCCGGGACAGCTATGGCTACACCTTC
- | TRBJ1-4 | TRBD1 | TRBV5-1 | CASSLGGQGREKLFF | TGCGCCAGCAGCTTGGGGGGACAGGGAAGGGAAAAACTGTTTTTT
- | TRBJ1-2 | - | TRBV10-3 | CAISAGTAGRGYTF | TGTGCCATCAGTGCCGGGACGGCGGGAAGGGGCTACACCTTC
- | TRBJ2-1 | - | TRBV7-2 | CASSLTGNLYNEQFF | TGTGCCAGCAGCCTAACAGGGAACCTCTACAATGAGCAGTTCTTC
once | TRBJ2-3 | TRBD1 | TRBV6-4 | CASSLGGFGTDTQYF | TGTGCCAGCAGTTTAGGGGGCTTCGGAACAGATACGCAGTATTTT
- | TRBJ2-2 | TRBD2 | TRBV5-6 | CASSLYSGGTGELFF | TGTGCCAGCAGCTTGTATAGCGGGGGGACCGGGGAGCTGTTTTTT
few | TRBJ1-1 | - | TRBV2 | CASETAMNTEAFF | TGTGCCAGCGAGACAGCCATGAACACTGAAGCTTTCTTT
- | TRBJ2-5 | TRBD1 | TRBV29-1 | CSVETGGSQETQYF | TGCAGCGTTGAAACAGGGGGCTCGCAAGAGACCCAGTACTTC
once | TRBJ2-3 | TRBD2 | TRBV9 | CASSARLAGGDTQYF | TGTGCCAGCAGCGCCCGACTAGCGGGGGGAGATACGCAGTATTTT
- | TRBJ2-1 | - | TRBV19 | CASSIEGGGGDEQFF | TGTGCCAGTAGTATAGAGGGAGGAGGGGGCGATGAGCAGTTCTTC
few | TRBJ1-5 | - | TRBV2 | CASSEVPFGSNQPQHF | TGTGCCAGCAGTGAAGTCCCTTTTGGGAGCAATCAGCCCCAGCATTTT
- | TRBJ1-1 | - | TRBV3-1/TRBV3-2 | CASSQGASAEAFF | TGTGCCAGCAGCCAAGGTGCTAGCGCTGAAGCTTTCTTT
few | TRBJ2-3 | TRBD2 | TRBV10-3 | CAISLAGGKTDTQYF | TGTGCCATCAGCTTAGCGGGGGGCAAGACAGATACGCAGTATTTT
- | TRBJ1-5 | - | TRBV24-1 | CATSDLRTGWVQPQHF | TGTGCCACCAGTGATTTGAGGACGGGGTGGGTTCAGCCCCAGCATTTT
- | TRBJ1-2 | - | TRBV27 | CASSSTAANYGYTF | TGTGCCAGCAGTTCGACAGCGGCTAACTATGGCTACACCTTC
- | TRBJ1-1 | TRBD1 | TRBV2 | CASSEGTGATEAFF | TGTGCCAGCAGTGAAGGGACAGGCGCCACTGAAGCTTTCTTT
- | TRBJ2-7 | - | TRBV7-6 | CASSPRDGPYEQYF | TGTGCCAGCAGCCCCCGGGACGGTCCGTACGAGCAGTACTTC
once | TRBJ2-2 | TRBD2 | TRBV11-3 | CASSLVRAGGDTGELFF | TGTGCCAGCAGCTTAGTTCGAGCGGGAGGGGACACCGGGGAGCTGTTTTTT
- | TRBJ1-3 | - | TRBV9 | CASSVDFTGNTIYF | TGTGCCAGCAGCGTAGACTTCACTGGAAACACCATATATTTT
- | TRBJ2-5 | TRBD2 | TRBV2 | CASSVASGGGETQYF | TGTGCCAGCAGTGTGGCTAGCGGGGGCGGGGAGACCCAGTACTTC
- | TRBJ2-7 | - | TRBV28 | CASSPRVYEQYF | TGTGCCAGCAGCCCCAGGGTCTACGAGCAGTACTTC
- | TRBJ2-3 | - | TRBV29-1 | CSVEDLEGFTDTQYF | TGCAGCGTTGAAGATCTCGAGGGCTTCACAGATACGCAGTATTTT
- | TRBJ1-5 | - | TRBV2 | CASSEALRVFSNQPQHF | TGTGCCAGCAGTGAAGCGCTTCGGGTGTTTAGCAATCAGCCCCAGCATTTT
- | TRBJ2-7 | TRBD1 | TRBV5-4 | CASSPDRGMDEQYF | TGTGCCAGCAGCCCCGACAGGGGCATGGACGAGCAGTACTTC